Detailed here is one TCR beta chain. CDR3 length: 16 amino acids. Germline values: CDR1 SEHNR, CDR2 FQNEAQ (reference sequence). Trimming shortened V by 4 bases and J by 8 bases, and 22 bases separated the two germline ends. Repertoires were generated with immunoSEQ multiplex PCR, while TCRdb's copy carries only in-frame clones and drops some. The sample lists around 160,000 clones, roughly 87% occurring once. This record comes from a study of T cell responses to AZD1222 COVID-19 vaccine. This receptor was taken from an adult in good health. The V and J genes are TRBV7-9 and TRBJ2-3, with D possibly being TRBD1 (6 bases). Sample: peripheral blood, taken on day 0 of AZD1222 vaccination. The CDR3 reads CASSYQAGALQGTQYF. The CDR3, as DNA: TGTGCCAGCAGCTACCAAGCAGGGGCTCTTCAGGGTACGCAGTATTTT.